This T cell receptor beta chain was sequenced for a study of identical twins. The table lists this clonotype with a few counts. MiXCR, run by TCRdb on the 5' RACE reads, gives a single entry per CDR3 protein. The sample holds 500,000 or so distinct CDR3 sequences, less than 25% seen once. Healthy Caucasians, and only they, were the donors. In addition, the sample was reused for a study of T cells expressing NK-cell markers. That study adds: The study drew TCR beta repertoires from sorted CD3+CD56+NKG2C+, CD3+CD56+NKG2C- and CD3+CD56-NKG2C+ T cells.

Sequenced: CD4+ T cells sorted from blood. The sequence came from a woman aged 18-35 years in good health.

CDR3 bases: TGCGCCAGCAGCTTGGTACCTCAGGAGAAGGGGCAGTTCTTC. Amino acid sequence: CASSLVPQEKGQFF. The gene calls are TRBV5-1 and TRBJ2-1; no clear D gene. The CDR3 runs 14 residues. Trimming shortened V by 0 bases and J by 12 bases, and 16 bases separated the two germline ends. Per the germline V gene, CDR1 is SGHRS and CDR2 is YFSETQ.